The next 29 T cell receptor beta chains were all read from a single sample in a study of shared clonotypes between healthy human individuals. Data came from immunoSEQ multiplex PCR; TCRdb stores just in-frame clones and leaves some out. Of more than 1.2 million clones listed, 98% to 99% are singletons. The sample consisted of naive CD4+ T cells sorted from blood. Sample subset: CD45RA+ positively selected. The receptors stem from a man aged 25 to 40 in good health.

The J gene is TRBJ2-2, the V gene TRBV5-6; 8 nucleotides agree with TRBD2. Germline-derived CDR1 and CDR2 are SGHDT and YYEEEE. J gave up 4 bases and V 1 base, and 9 bases lay outside the gene matches. This CDR3 spans 17 amino acids. The CDR3 spells CASSLYGRARFTGELFF. In nucleotides, the CDR3 is TGTGCCAGCAGCTTGTACGGGAGGGCCCGGTTCACCGGGGAGCTGTTTTTT.

The chain joins TRBV7-2 to TRBJ2-6; 9 bases fit TRBD1. V shed 0 bases and J 0 bases; nucleotides not matched to a gene: 3. From germline, CDR1 is SGHTA and CDR2 FQGNSA. There are 18 residues in the CDR3. The CDR3 sequence is CASSLAGTGTSGANVLTF. The CDR3 DNA reads as TGTGCCAGCAGCTTAGCGGGGACAGGGACCTCTGGGGCCAACGTCCTGACTTTC.

This chain links TRBV27 with TRBJ2-5; 9 bases map to TRBD1. V dropped 6 bases and J dropped 4; count of bases not matched to a gene: 9. The CDR3 totals 15 residues. The germline V gene encodes CDR1 MNHEY and CDR2 SMNVEV (reference sequence). The CDR3 loop reads CASSLQGASLETQYF. DNA of the CDR3: TGTGCCAGCAGCCTACAGGGGGCTTCGTTAGAGACCCAGTACTTC.

The chain combines TRBV19 with TRBJ1-5; D is ambiguous. The ends were cut back, 3 bases at V and 6 bases at J, with 9 bases in the middle. The germline V gene encodes CDR1 LNHDA and CDR2 SQIVND (reference sequence). This CDR3 spans 13 amino acids. The CDR3 reads CASSILMTQPQHF. CDR3 coding DNA: TGTGCCAGTAGTATTTTGATGACTCAGCCCCAGCATTTT. The full variable domain, rest sourced from reference TRBV19 and TRBJ1-5, is DGGITQSPKYLFRKEGQNVTLSCEQNLNHDAMYWYRQDPGQGLRLIYYSQIVNDFQKGDIAEGYSVSREKKESFPLTVTSAQKNPTAFYLCASSILMTQPQHFGDGTRLSIL.

The chain is built from TRBV27 and TRBJ2-7; the match to TRBD1 covers 9 bases. Germline trimming cut 5 bases from V and 5 bases from J; bases unmatched to any gene: 13. The CDR3 has 16 residues. Germline V gene sequence: CDR1 MNHEY, CDR2 SMNVEV (reference sequence). The CDR3 nucleotides are TGTGCCAGCAGTCACCGATGGACAGGGGCCTCTAACGAGCAGTACTTC. This sequence encodes CASSHRWTGASNEQYF.

The V and J genes are TRBV5-1 and TRBJ2-7, with 8 bases matching TRBD2. Germline V lookup: CDR1 SGHRS, CDR2 YFSETQ. With 7 bases clipped from V and 6 bases from J, the junction kept 12 bases outside the gene matches. This CDR3 has 14 amino acids. CDR3 sequence: CASDAGLGLREQYF. The CDR3 DNA sequence: TGCGCCAGCGACGCGGGACTAGGTCTTCGCGAGCAGTACTTC.

J is TRBJ2-2 and V is TRBV7-9, with D possibly being TRBD2 (6 bases). The V gene lost 0 bases and the J gene lost 5 bases, with 10 bases spanning the gap. Germline CDR1 reads SEHNR; CDR2 reads FQNEAQ (reference sequence). This CDR3 is built from 15 residues. The CDR3 protein is CASSLARGRTGELFF. Here the CDR3 DNA reads TGTGCCAGCAGCTTAGCGCGGGGTAGGACCGGGGAGCTGTTTTTT.

This chain links TRBV6-1 with TRBJ2-3; 15 bases align to TRBD2. CDR1 is MNHNS and CDR2 is SASEGT in the germline V gene. Losses at the gene ends were 6 bases for V and 8 bases for J; bases not matched to a gene: 6. This CDR3 has 15 residues. The CDR3 region has the DNA TGTGCCAGCAGCGGACTAGCGGGAGGGCCGACTACGCAGTATTTT. This sequence encodes CASSGLAGGPTTQYF.

The chain carries TRBV28 and TRBJ2-1; D call uncertain. V was trimmed by 7 bases and J by 0 bases, leaving 16 bases between them. The V gene's germline CDR1 is MDHEN and CDR2 SYDVKM. There are 16 residues in the CDR3. CDR3 in DNA: TGTGCCAGCACAGCGCTTGACGGCCGCTCCTACAATGAGCAGTTCTTC. Its protein is CASTALDGRSYNEQFF.

The rearrangement joins TRBV28 to TRBJ2-7; D might be TRBD2 (5 bases). The CDR3 is 14 amino acids. CDR1 is MDHEN, CDR2 SYDVKM, per germline. Trimming took off 7 bases at V and 3 bases at J, with 16 bases between the two ends. CDR3 coding DNA: TGTGCCAGCACCCCGGTCGACTACTACTACGAGCAGTACTTC. Amino acids: CASTPVDYYYEQYF.

The chain links TRBV5-1 to TRBJ2-5; D gene unclear. Germline CDR1 SGHRS, CDR2 YFSETQ. The V end was cut by 1 base, the J end by 5 bases, with 9 bases between. This CDR3 is built from 13 residues. For the CDR3, the DNA is TGCGCCAGCAGCTTGAGTGTGTCGGAGACCCAGTACTTC. Its translation is CASSLSVSETQYF. Variable domain in full (rest from reference TRBV5-1 and TRBJ2-5): KAGVTQTPRYLIKTRGQQVTLSCSPISGHRSVSWYQQTPGQGLQFLFEYFSETQRNKGNFPGRFSGRQFSNSRSEMNVSTLELGDSALYLCASSLSVSETQYFGPGTRLLVL.

In this sample, this clone turned up once. The chain carries TRBV10-2 and TRBJ2-5; unclear D gene. The CDR3 is 10 residues long. Germline values: CDR1 WSHSY, CDR2 SAAADI. Trimming removed 9 bases at V and 5 bases at J, with 7 bases between. The CDR3 protein is CASGWETQYF. For the CDR3, the DNA is TGCGCCAGTGGGTGGGAGACCCAGTACTTC.

This sequence joins TRBV15 and TRBJ1-4; no clear D. Per germline, CDR1 LNHNV and CDR2 YYDKDF (reference sequence). The length of the CDR3 is 14 residues. The V and J ends lost 3 bases and 4 bases respectively, with 9 bases between them. The CDR3 loop is CATSSRAFNEKLFF. CDR3 bases: TGTGCCACCAGCAGTAGGGCTTTTAATGAAAAACTGTTTTTT.

The J gene is TRBJ2-3, the V gene TRBV5-1; 7 bases match TRBD1. V dropped 4 bases and J dropped 0; count of bases not matched to a gene: 5. This CDR3 region has 15 residues. CDR1 and CDR2 (germline): SGHRS, YFSETQ. As DNA, the CDR3 is TGCGCCAGCAGCGGGGACAGCTCTAGCACAGATACGCAGTATTTT. This gives the protein CASSGDSSSTDTQYF.

The genes are TRBV15 and TRBJ1-4; possibly TRBD1 for D (5 bases). Per germline, CDR1 LNHNV and CDR2 YYDKDF (reference sequence). V was pared by 3 bases and J by 7 bases, with 12 bases between. The CDR3 is 14 amino acids. This CDR3 is CATSRRGSSEKLFF. CDR3 bases: TGTGCCACCAGCAGGAGGGGTTCTTCTGAAAAACTGTTTTTT.

J is TRBJ2-1 and V is TRBV29-1; TRBD2 aligns across 9 bases. V lost 0 bases, J lost 12 bases, and 15 bases stayed unmatched. This CDR3 contains 16 residues. Germline CDR1 is SQVTM and CDR2 is ANQGSEA. CDR3 in amino acids: CSVEDRRLAVRRLQFF. As DNA, the CDR3 is TGCAGCGTTGAAGATCGGCGACTAGCGGTCCGCCGGCTGCAGTTCTTC.

The chain has TRBV7-6 and TRBJ2-3; D remains ambiguous. Germline V gene data show CDR1 as SGHVS and CDR2 as FNYEAQ. Deletions cut 5 bases from V and 1 base from J, with 19 bases between. CDR3 size: 17 residues. The CDR3 DNA follows: TGTGCCAGCAGCCCGTATACATCCGGAAAGGGCACAGATACGCAGTATTTT. The encoded protein is CASSPYTSGKGTDTQYF.

V usage is TRBV28 and J usage is TRBJ1-5; 7 positions match TRBD1. The V gene's germline CDR1 is MDHEN and CDR2 SYDVKM. Losses at the gene ends were 5 bases for V and 0 bases for J; bases not matched to a gene: 10. The CDR3 is made up of 17 amino acids. CDR3 coding DNA: TGTGCCAGCAGTGAGGGACAGATCCCTTATAGCAATCAGCCCCAGCATTTT. Translated: CASSEGQIPYSNQPQHF.

This chain connects TRBV10-3 to TRBJ2-3; 7 bases align to TRBD1. This CDR3 comprises 18 residues. V shed 7 bases and J 1 base; nucleotides not matched to a gene: 17. Per germline, CDR1 ENHRY and CDR2 SYGVKD. DNA of the CDR3: TGTGCCATCAAATTATCGGAACCCCGACAGGGTGGCACAGATACGCAGTATTTT. Translated, it gives CAIKLSEPRQGGTDTQYF.

V gene TRBV21-1 combines with J gene TRBJ1-5. TRBV21-1 is termed a pseudogene. The CDR3 runs to 14 residues. The CDR3 spells CASSTEGYNQPQHF. The CDR3 DNA sequence: TGTGCCAGCAGCACGGAAGGGTACAATCAGCCCCAGCATTTT.

As for this clone: The sample has other DNA sequences that encode this CDR3 too. The chain carries TRBV20-1 and TRBJ2-5; no reliable D call. CDR1 and CDR2 (germline): DFQATT, SNEGSKA (reference sequence). The CDR3 has 10 residues. V lost 7 bases and J 5 bases, leaving 8 bases between the germline ends. The CDR3 DNA follows: TGCAGTGTGGCCAGGGAGACCCAGTACTTC. This gives the protein CSVARETQYF.

A word on this clone: This CDR3 is also generated by other DNA sequences in the sample. The chain is built from TRBV20-1 and TRBJ2-2; D unresolved. CDR3 length equals 11 residues. Germline CDR1 DFQATT, CDR2 SNEGSKA (reference sequence). V lost 3 bases and J 7 bases, leaving 6 bases between the germline ends. CDR3 sequence: CSARKGGELFF. DNA of the CDR3: TGCAGTGCTAGGAAAGGCGGGGAGCTGTTTTTT.

The CDR3 coding sequence is TGTGCCAGCAGTTTATTCGGAGAAACGAACACTGAAGCTTTCTTT. This codes for CASSLFGETNTEAFF. This chain uses TRBV27 with TRBJ1-1; D gene unclear. Germline lookup yields CDR1 MNHEY and CDR2 SMNVEV (reference sequence). This CDR3 is 15 amino acids long. The V gene lost 1 base and the J gene lost 1 base, with 10 bases spanning the gap.

The V gene is TRBV5-4, the J gene TRBJ2-5; tentatively, D is TRBD1 or TRBD2 (5 bases each). V lost 4 bases and J 4 bases, leaving 20 bases between the germline ends. Germline-derived CDR1 and CDR2 are SGHNT and YYREEE (reference sequence). The CDR3 length is 16 residues. This CDR3 reads CASSPRGIQSGETQYF. In DNA, the CDR3 is TGTGCCAGCAGCCCGAGGGGAATCCAGAGTGGAGAGACCCAGTACTTC. The complete variable domain, with remaining parts taken from reference TRBV5-4 and TRBJ2-5, reads ETGVTQSPTHLIKTRGQQVTLRCSSQSGHNTVSWYQQALGQGPQFIFQYYREEENGRGNFPPRFSGLQFPNYSSELNVNALELDDSALYLCASSPRGIQSGETQYFGPGTRLLVL.

The CDR3 DNA sequence: TGTGCCAGTGGGGACCCAACTGCCGGGGAGCTGTTTTTT. Encoded protein: CASGDPTAGELFF. The chain couples TRBV25-1 to TRBJ2-2; TRBD1 or TRBD2 may be the D gene (5 bases each). CDR3 size: 13 residues. V shed 9 bases and J shed 6 bases, with 14 bases lying between them. Per germline, CDR1 MGHDK and CDR2 SYGVNS.

The chain uses TRBV15 and TRBJ2-2, with D tentatively TRBD2 (6 bases). Germline V gene data show CDR1 as LNHNV and CDR2 as YYDKDF (reference sequence). The CDR3 is 19 residues long. The V end lost 5 bases, the J end lost 1 base, and 23 bases lay between the germline ends. The CDR3 region is CATSRSGGDSLLNTGELFF. As DNA, the CDR3 is TGTGCCACCAGCCGTTCGGGCGGGGATTCGCTTCTGAACACCGGGGAGCTGTTTTTT.

CDR3 in amino acids: CSVPLQGGQETQYF. The CDR3, as DNA: TGCAGCGTTCCCCTACAGGGGGGACAAGAGACCCAGTACTTC. The genes are TRBV29-1 and TRBJ2-5, with 8 bases lining up with TRBD1. Trimming took 5 bases from V and 2 from J; bases not matched to a gene: 7. Germline CDR1 and CDR2: SQVTM and ANQGSEA. This CDR3 has 14 amino acids. Combining the CDR3 with reference TRBV29-1 and TRBJ2-5 gives the whole variable domain SAVISQKPSRDICQRGTSLTIQCQVDSQVTMMFWYRQQPGQSLTLIATANQGSEATYESGFVIDKFPISRPNLTFSTLTVSNMSPEDSSIYLCSVPLQGGQETQYFGPGTRLLVL.

For the CDR3, the DNA is TGCAGTGCAGCAGGGTTTCGTGGCTACACCTTC. This translates into CSAAGFRGYTF. The chain joins TRBV20-1 to TRBJ1-2; TRBD1 is a possible D gene (5 bases). Germline CDR1 is DFQATT and CDR2 is SNEGSKA (reference sequence). The CDR3 covers 11 residues. Trimming shortened V by 6 bases and J by 7 bases, and 12 bases separated the two germline ends.

The chain is built from TRBV6-4 and TRBJ2-3; D may correspond to TRBD1 or TRBD2 (5 bases each). The CDR3 contains 14 residues. Germline loops: CDR1 MRHNA, CDR2 SNTAGT. V was shortened by 6 bases and J by 4 bases, with 14 bases between the two germline ends. CDR3 protein: CASSQEVGADTQYF. Written as DNA, the CDR3 is TGTGCCAGCAGCCAGGAGGTGGGGGCAGATACGCAGTATTTT.